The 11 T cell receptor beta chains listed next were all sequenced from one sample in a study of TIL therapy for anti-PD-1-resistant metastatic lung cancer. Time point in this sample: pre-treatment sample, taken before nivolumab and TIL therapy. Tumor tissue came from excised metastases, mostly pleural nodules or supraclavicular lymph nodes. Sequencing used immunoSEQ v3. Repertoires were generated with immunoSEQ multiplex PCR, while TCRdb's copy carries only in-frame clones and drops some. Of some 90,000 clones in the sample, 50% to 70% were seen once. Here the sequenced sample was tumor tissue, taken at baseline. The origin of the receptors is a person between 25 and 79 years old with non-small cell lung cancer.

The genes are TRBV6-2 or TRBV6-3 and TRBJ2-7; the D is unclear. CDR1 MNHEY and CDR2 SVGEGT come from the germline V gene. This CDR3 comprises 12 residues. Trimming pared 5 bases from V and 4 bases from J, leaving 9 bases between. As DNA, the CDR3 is TGTGCCAGCAGTAGGGCCGCGTACGAGCAGTACTTC. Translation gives CASSRAAYEQYF.

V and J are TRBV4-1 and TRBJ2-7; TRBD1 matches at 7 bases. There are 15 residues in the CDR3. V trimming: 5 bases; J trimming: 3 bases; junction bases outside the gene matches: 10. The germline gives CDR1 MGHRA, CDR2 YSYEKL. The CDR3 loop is CASSSRDRIVYEQYF. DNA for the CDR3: TGCGCCAGCAGCTCCCGGGACAGAATAGTCTACGAGCAGTACTTC.

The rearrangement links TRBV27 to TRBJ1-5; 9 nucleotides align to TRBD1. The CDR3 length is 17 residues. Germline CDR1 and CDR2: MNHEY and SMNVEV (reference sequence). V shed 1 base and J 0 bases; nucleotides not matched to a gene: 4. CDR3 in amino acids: CASSLLGTGYSNQPQHF. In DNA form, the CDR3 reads TGTGCCAGCAGTTTATTAGGGACAGGGTATAGCAATCAGCCCCAGCATTTT.

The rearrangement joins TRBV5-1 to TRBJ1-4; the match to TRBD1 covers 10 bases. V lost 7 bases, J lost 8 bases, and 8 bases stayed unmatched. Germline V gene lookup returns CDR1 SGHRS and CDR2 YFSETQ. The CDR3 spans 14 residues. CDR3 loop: CASQSTGGAEKLFF. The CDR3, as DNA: TGCGCCAGCCAGTCGACAGGGGGCGCCGAAAAACTGTTTTTT.

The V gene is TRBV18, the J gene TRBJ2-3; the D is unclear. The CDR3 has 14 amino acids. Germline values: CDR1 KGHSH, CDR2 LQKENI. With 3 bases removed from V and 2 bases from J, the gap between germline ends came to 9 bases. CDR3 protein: CASSPVKNTDTQYF. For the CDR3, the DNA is TGTGCCAGCTCACCCGTCAAGAACACAGATACGCAGTATTTT. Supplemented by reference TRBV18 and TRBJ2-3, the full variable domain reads NAGVMQNPRHLVRRRGQEARLRCSPMKGHSHVYWYRQLPEEGLKFMVYLQKENIIDESGMPKERFSAEFPKEGPSILRIQQVVRGDSAAYFCASSPVKNTDTQYFGPGTRLTVL.

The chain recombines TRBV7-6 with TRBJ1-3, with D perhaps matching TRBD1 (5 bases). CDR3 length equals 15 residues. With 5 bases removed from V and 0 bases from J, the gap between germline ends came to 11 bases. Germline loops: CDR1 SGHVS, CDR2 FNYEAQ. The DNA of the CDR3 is TGTGCCAGCAGCCGGGGACCGAGCTCTGGAAACACCATATATTTT. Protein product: CASSRGPSSGNTIYF.

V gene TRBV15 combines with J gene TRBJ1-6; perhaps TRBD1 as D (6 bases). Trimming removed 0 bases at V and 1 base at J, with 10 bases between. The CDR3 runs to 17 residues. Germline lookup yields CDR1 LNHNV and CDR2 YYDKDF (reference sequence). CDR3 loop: CATSREPGTSYNSPLHF. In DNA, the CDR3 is TGTGCCACCAGCAGAGAGCCCGGGACATCCTATAATTCACCCCTCCACTTT.

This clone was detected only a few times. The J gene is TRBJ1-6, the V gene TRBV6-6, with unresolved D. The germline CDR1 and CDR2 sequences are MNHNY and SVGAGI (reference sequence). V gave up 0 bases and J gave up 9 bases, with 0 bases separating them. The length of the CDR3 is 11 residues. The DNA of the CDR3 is TGTGCCAGCAGTTACTCTTCACCCCTCCACTTT. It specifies CASSYSSPLHF.

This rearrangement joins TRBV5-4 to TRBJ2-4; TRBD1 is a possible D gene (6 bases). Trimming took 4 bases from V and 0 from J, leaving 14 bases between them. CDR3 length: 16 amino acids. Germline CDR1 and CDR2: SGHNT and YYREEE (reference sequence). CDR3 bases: TGTGCCAGCAGCAAACAGGGAGAGCTAGCCAAAAACATTCAGTACTTC. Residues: CASSKQGELAKNIQYF.

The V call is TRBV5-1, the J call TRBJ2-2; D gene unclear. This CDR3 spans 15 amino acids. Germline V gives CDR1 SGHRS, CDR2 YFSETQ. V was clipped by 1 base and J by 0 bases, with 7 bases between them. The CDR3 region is CASSLWTANTGELFF. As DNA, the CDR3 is TGCGCCAGCAGCTTGTGGACGGCGAACACCGGGGAGCTGTTTTTT. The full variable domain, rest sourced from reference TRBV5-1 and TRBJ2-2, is KAGVTQTPRYLIKTRGQQVTLSCSPISGHRSVSWYQQTPGQGLQFLFEYFSETQRNKGNFPGRFSGRQFSNSRSEMNVSTLELGDSALYLCASSLWTANTGELFFGEGSRLTVL.

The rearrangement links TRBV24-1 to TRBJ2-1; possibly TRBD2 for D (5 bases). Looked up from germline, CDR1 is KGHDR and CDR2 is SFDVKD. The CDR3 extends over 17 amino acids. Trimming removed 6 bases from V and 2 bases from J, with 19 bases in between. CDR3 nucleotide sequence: TGTGCCACCAGTTTCTCTTCCGGGATCAACACCTACAATGAGCAGTTCTTC. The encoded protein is CATSFSSGINTYNEQFF.